These 29 T cell receptor beta chains were sequenced from one sample in a study of blood T cell repertoires in COVID-19. This table comes from immunoSEQ multiplex PCR, and its TCRdb copy is limited to in-frame clones, with some not included. The sample includes some 320,000 clones, 87% of them seen just once. Source material: PBMCs or T cells enriched from blood (not recorded which). These receptors came from a woman aged 25 to 39 who had recovered from COVID-19.

This clone was recorded once. The V call is TRBV6-5, the J call TRBJ1-6; D call uncertain. The germline V gene encodes CDR1 MNHEY and CDR2 SVGAGI. The V end was cut by 0 bases, the J end by 7 bases, with 10 bases between. This CDR3 region has 15 residues. The CDR3 protein is CASSYSGAENSPLHF. In DNA form, the CDR3 reads TGTGCCAGCAGTTACTCAGGAGCAGAAAATTCACCCCTCCACTTT.

The chain uses TRBV7-9 and TRBJ2-7; TRBD2 matches at 8 bases. The germline CDR1 and CDR2 sequences are SEHNR and FQNEAQ (reference sequence). The CDR3 consists of 14 residues. J lost 3 bases, V lost 3 bases, and 4 bases had no gene match. This CDR3 is CASSFSGGDYEQYF. The CDR3 DNA reads TGTGCCAGCAGCTTTTCCGGGGGGGACTACGAGCAGTACTTC.

The CDR3 nucleotides read TGTGCCAGCAGCCCCGGGGATATCTATGGCTACACCTTC. Encoded protein: CASSPGDIYGYTF. The chain recombines TRBV9 with TRBJ1-2, with D unclear. Germline V lookup: CDR1 SGDLS, CDR2 YYNGEE. V dropped 4 bases and J dropped 4 bases, with 11 bases sitting between them. This CDR3 is built from 13 residues.

The chain couples TRBV11-2 to TRBJ1-3; 7 positions agree with TRBD1. Germline V gene lookup returns CDR1 SGHAT and CDR2 FQNNGV. J gave up 5 bases and V 4 bases, and 5 bases lay outside the gene matches. The CDR3 runs 14 residues. CDR3 DNA: TGTGCCAGCAGCTCGCCGACAGGGAGAAACACCATATATTTT. Encoded protein: CASSSPTGRNTIYF.

The chain combines TRBV27 with TRBJ1-1; D is perhaps TRBD1 (5 bases). The CDR3 runs 14 residues. The ends were cut back, 6 bases at V and 4 bases at J, with 15 bases in the middle. Germline lookup yields CDR1 MNHEY and CDR2 SMNVEV (reference sequence). CDR3 residues: CASSLTPGGTEAFF. The CDR3 coding sequence is TGTGCCAGCAGCCTAACTCCGGGGGGCACTGAAGCTTTCTTT.

The V call is TRBV12-3 or TRBV12-4, the J call TRBJ2-3; D is perhaps TRBD2 (6 bases). This CDR3 comprises 13 residues. V gave up 7 bases and J gave up 6 bases, with 14 bases separating them. The CDR3 loop is CASTPRGLDTQYF. CDR3 sequence (DNA): TGTGCCAGCACCCCCCGGGGGTTGGATACGCAGTATTTT.

The chain is built from TRBV5-1 and TRBJ2-3; 9 nucleotides line up with TRBD1. J gave up 4 bases and V 4 bases, and 16 bases lay outside the gene matches. The germline CDR1 and CDR2 sequences are SGHRS and YFSETQ. This CDR3 is 18 amino acids long. This CDR3 reads CASSHMQYPGQGADTQYF. The CDR3 bases are TGCGCCAGCAGCCATATGCAATACCCGGGACAGGGAGCAGATACGCAGTATTTT.

The rearrangement joins TRBV7-9 to TRBJ2-1, with 8 bases lining up with TRBD1. The CDR3 is made up of 17 amino acids. CDR1 is SEHNR, CDR2 FQNEAQ, per germline (reference sequence). The J segment lost 0 bases and the V segment lost 5 bases, leaving 9 bases of the junction unmatched. The CDR3 sequence: CASSVNRGSGSYNEQFF. The DNA of the CDR3 is TGTGCCAGCAGCGTTAACAGGGGGAGCGGCTCCTACAATGAGCAGTTCTTC. Full variable domain (remainder filled in from reference TRBV7-9 and TRBJ2-1): DTGVSQNPRHKITKRGQNVTFRCDPISEHNRLYWYRQTLGQGPEFLTYFQNEAQLEKSRLLSDRFSAERPKGSFSTLEIQRTEQGDSAMYLCASSVNRGSGSYNEQFFGPGTRLTVL.

The chain has TRBV19 and TRBJ2-3; 7 bases fit TRBD2. The trim removed 5 bases at V and 0 bases at J, leaving 14 bases unmatched. Germline CDR1 is LNHDA and CDR2 is SQIVND (reference sequence). CDR3 length: 18 amino acids. The DNA of the CDR3 is TGTGCCAGTAGTGGCCTCCCCACTAGCGCGCTAAGCACAGATACGCAGTATTTT. This translates into CASSGLPTSALSTDTQYF.

The chain is built from TRBV28 and TRBJ1-1, with unresolved D. The CDR3 spans 13 residues. Looked up from germline, CDR1 is MDHEN and CDR2 is SYDVKM. Trimming removed 7 bases from V and 11 bases from J, with 20 bases in between. The CDR3 nucleotides are TGTGCCAGCAAGAGGTGGACTTACTTGGGGGCTTTCTTT. The encoded protein is CASKRWTYLGAFF.

The chain combines TRBV25-1 with TRBJ2-3; D might be TRBD1 (6 bases). CDR1 is MGHDK, CDR2 SYGVNS, per germline. Trimming removed 5 bases at V and 6 bases at J, with 9 bases between. The CDR3 extends over 12 amino acids. CDR3 residues: CASSTGTDTQYF. The CDR3 DNA is TGTGCCAGCAGTACAGGGACCGATACGCAGTATTTT.

J is TRBJ2-4 and V is TRBV7-8; TRBD2 matches at 10 bases. CDR1 is SGHVS, CDR2 FQNEAQ, per germline. The CDR3 loop spans 16 amino acids. The V gene end was trimmed by 5 bases and the J gene end by 6 bases; junction bases not matched to a gene: 10. The CDR3 region is CASSLGRGLAVNIQYF. The CDR3 region has the DNA TGTGCCAGCAGCCTAGGCAGAGGACTAGCGGTAAACATTCAGTACTTC.

This chain uses TRBV9 with TRBJ1-2; D is unclear. CDR1 and CDR2 (germline): SGDLS, YYNGEE. V shed 3 bases and J shed 4 bases, with 16 bases lying between them. This CDR3 spans 15 amino acids. This chain's CDR3 is CASSADREGTYGYTF. CDR3 coding DNA: TGTGCCAGCAGCGCCGACCGGGAGGGTACCTATGGCTACACCTTC.

This chain connects TRBV2 to TRBJ2-1, with D perhaps matching TRBD2 (5 bases). The CDR3 has 14 residues. Germline V gene lookup returns CDR1 SNHLY and CDR2 FYNNEI. Trimming removed 7 bases from V and 9 bases from J, with 19 bases in between. The CDR3 coding sequence is TGTGCCAGCACAGACGGGGTCCGCCTGTCTGAGCAGTTCTTC. Protein sequence: CASTDGVRLSEQFF.

V gene TRBV7-2 combines with J gene TRBJ2-7; 9 positions match TRBD2. Germline CDR1 SGHTA, CDR2 FQGNSA. The junction had 13 bases not matched to a gene; V was cut back by 9 bases and J by 4 bases. The CDR3 spans 15 residues. CDR3 in DNA: TGTGCCAGTGGCATGTTTAGCGGGGGACTTTACGAGCAGTACTTC. It encodes CASGMFSGGLYEQYF.

As for this clone: Germline and junction disagree at one end, which may indicate a read error. This CDR3 is also generated by other DNA sequences in the sample. The chain combines TRBV4-1 with TRBJ2-1; TRBD1 aligns across 7 bases. Looked up from germline, CDR1 is MGHRA and CDR2 is YSYEKL. The CDR3 contains 17 residues. CDR3 in DNA: TGCGCTAGCAGCCACCCCGCCGAGGGGGCGAACTACAATGAGCAGTTCTTC. Amino acid sequence: CASSHPAEGANYNEQFF.

This sequence joins TRBV6-4 and TRBJ1-3; weak D call: TRBD1 (6 bases). The length of the CDR3 is 16 residues. V gave up 4 bases and J gave up 4 bases, with 17 bases separating them. CDR1 is MRHNA and CDR2 is SNTAGT in the germline V gene. The CDR3 reads CASSGKGGGPGNTIYF. CDR3 nucleotides: TGTGCCAGCAGTGGGAAAGGGGGGGGTCCCGGAAACACCATATATTTT.

The chain couples TRBV19 to TRBJ1-2; tentatively, D is TRBD1 (5 bases). CDR3 length equals 14 residues. Germline CDR1 is LNHDA and CDR2 is SQIVND (reference sequence). Trimming removed 4 bases from V and 3 bases from J, with 12 bases in between. CDR3 sequence reads: CASSTGTLHYGYTF. In DNA form, the CDR3 reads TGTGCCAGTAGTACCGGGACTCTCCACTATGGCTACACCTTC.

This clone was recorded once. The genes are TRBV28 and TRBJ1-1; 10 bases match TRBD1. J lost 4 bases, V lost 8 bases, and 13 bases had no gene match. The germline V gene has CDR1 MDHEN and CDR2 SYDVKM. This CDR3 has 16 amino acids. CDR3 nucleotide sequence: TGTGCCAGCCGGGGACAGGGGTATGGTGGGGCCACTGAAGCTTTCTTT. It translates to CASRGQGYGGATEAFF. The variable domain in full, completed from reference TRBV28 and TRBJ1-1, reads DVKVTQSSRYLVKRTGEKVFLECVQDMDHENMFWYRQDPGLGLRLIYFSYDVKMKEKGDIPEGYSVSREKKERFSLILESASTNQTSMYLCASRGQGYGGATEAFFGQGTRLTVV.

The chain couples TRBV25-1 to TRBJ2-2, with 7 positions matching TRBD2. CDR3 size: 15 residues. Germline V gene lookup returns CDR1 MGHDK and CDR2 SYGVNS. V shed 2 bases and J 6 bases; nucleotides not matched to a gene: 6. CDR3 loop: CASSEGGVRPGELFF. The CDR3 DNA follows: TGTGCCAGCAGTGAAGGGGGGGTGCGGCCCGGGGAGCTGTTTTTT. The full variable domain, in which reference TRBV25-1 and TRBJ2-2 provide the parts outside the CDR3, is EADIYQTPRYLVIGTGKKITLECSQTMGHDKMYWYQQDPGMELHLIHYSYGVNSTEKGDLSSESTVSRIRTEHFPLTLESARPSHTSQYLCASSEGGVRPGELFFGEGSRLTVL.

The chain has TRBV4-2 and TRBJ1-5; D is unclear. V was shortened by 0 bases and J by 7 bases, with 16 bases between the two germline ends. The CDR3 loop spans 16 amino acids. Germline-derived CDR1 and CDR2 are LGHNA and YNFKEQ. CDR3 amino acids: CASSQDPIPPQQPQHF. CDR3 coding DNA: TGTGCCAGCAGCCAAGACCCGATCCCTCCGCAGCAGCCCCAGCATTTT.

The V and J genes are TRBV2 and TRBJ2-7, with 9 bases identical to TRBD1. This CDR3 has 15 amino acids. Germline V gene lookup returns CDR1 SNHLY and CDR2 FYNNEI. J lost 1 base, V lost 6 bases, and 7 bases had no gene match. The CDR3 sequence: CASSHSGQGSYEQYF. The CDR3 region has the DNA TGTGCCAGCAGCCACTCGGGACAGGGTTCCTACGAGCAGTACTTC.

V usage is TRBV9 and J usage is TRBJ1-2; possible D gene TRBD1, 6 bases. The V gene's germline CDR1 is SGDLS and CDR2 YYNGEE. V was clipped by 4 bases and J by 4 bases, with 20 bases between them. CDR3 size: 16 residues. The CDR3 protein is CASSPGQGTPSYGYTF. CDR3 DNA: TGTGCCAGCAGCCCAGGGCAGGGGACCCCTTCCTATGGCTACACCTTC.

V usage is TRBV7-2 and J usage is TRBJ2-5, with D perhaps matching TRBD2 (5 bases). Germline CDR1 and CDR2: SGHTA and FQGNSA. This CDR3 region has 15 residues. The ends were cut back, 0 bases at V and 2 bases at J, with 10 bases in the middle. The CDR3 bases are TGTGCCAGCAGCTTAGCGGAGGTGGCACAAGAGACCCAGTACTTC. Translating gives CASSLAEVAQETQYF. Together with reference TRBV7-2 and TRBJ2-5, the CDR3 gives the full variable domain: GAGVSQSPSNKVTEKGKDVELRCDPISGHTALYWYRQSLGQGLEFLIYFQGNSAPDKSGLPSDRFSAERTGGSVSTLTIQRTQQEDSAVYLCASSLAEVAQETQYFGPGTRLLVL.

This sequence joins TRBV11-2 and TRBJ2-7; 8 nucleotides match TRBD2. Germline CDR1 and CDR2: SGHAT and FQNNGV. V gave up 2 bases and J gave up 0 bases; unmatched junction bases: 6. This CDR3 contains 16 residues. The CDR3 DNA follows: TGTGCCAGCAGCTTACTACTAGCGGTCTCCTCCTACGAGCAGTACTTC. Residues: CASSLLLAVSSYEQYF.

This clone showed up just once. The chain employs TRBV7-2 and TRBJ2-3; TRBD2 matches at 8 bases. The junction had 12 bases not matched to a gene; V was cut back by 1 base and J by 6 bases. CDR1 is SGHTA and CDR2 is FQGNSA in the germline V gene. There are 17 residues in the CDR3. The CDR3 protein is CASSLGGAGDPIDTQYF. CDR3 coding DNA: TGTGCCAGCAGCTTAGGAGGAGCGGGGGACCCCATTGATACGCAGTATTTT.

The V and J genes are TRBV18 and TRBJ1-1; D is uncertain. Per the germline V gene, CDR1 is KGHSH and CDR2 is LQKENI. V dropped 4 bases and J dropped 1 base, with 13 bases sitting between them. The CDR3 runs to 15 residues. The DNA for the CDR3 is TGTGCCAGCTCACTAGTCCAACAGTGGAACACTGAAGCTTTCTTT. It is translated as CASSLVQQWNTEAFF.

The gene calls are TRBV18 and TRBJ2-5; the match to TRBD2 covers 15 bases. J was trimmed by 2 bases and V by 3 bases; bases with no gene match: 7. This CDR3 has 18 residues. Germline CDR1 is KGHSH and CDR2 is LQKENI. The CDR3 loop reads CASSPPGLAGGFQETQYF. The CDR3 DNA reads as TGTGCCAGCTCACCGCCGGGACTAGCGGGGGGTTTTCAAGAGACCCAGTACTTC.

The chain uses TRBV27 and TRBJ2-7, with 16 bases lining up with TRBD2. The CDR3 totals 14 residues. The V gene's germline CDR1 is MNHEY and CDR2 SMNVEV (reference sequence). Germline trimming cut 5 bases from V and 7 bases from J; bases unmatched to any gene: 2. Written as DNA, the CDR3 is TGTGCCAGCAGTGAGGGACTAGCGGGGGGGGAGCAGTACTTC. This codes for CASSEGLAGGEQYF.